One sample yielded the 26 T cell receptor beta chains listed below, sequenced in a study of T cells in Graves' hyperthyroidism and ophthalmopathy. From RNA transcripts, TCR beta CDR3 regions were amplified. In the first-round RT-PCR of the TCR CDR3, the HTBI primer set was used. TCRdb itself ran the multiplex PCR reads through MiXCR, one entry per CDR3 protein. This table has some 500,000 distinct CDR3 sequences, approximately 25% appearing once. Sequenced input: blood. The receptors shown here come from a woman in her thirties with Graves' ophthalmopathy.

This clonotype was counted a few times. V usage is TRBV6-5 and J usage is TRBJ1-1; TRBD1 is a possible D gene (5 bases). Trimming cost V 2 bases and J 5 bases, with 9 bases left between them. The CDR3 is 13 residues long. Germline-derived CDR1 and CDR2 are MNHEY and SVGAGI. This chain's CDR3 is CASSYQGWTEAFF. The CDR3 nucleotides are TGTGCCAGCAGTTACCAGGGTTGGACTGAAGCTTTCTTT.

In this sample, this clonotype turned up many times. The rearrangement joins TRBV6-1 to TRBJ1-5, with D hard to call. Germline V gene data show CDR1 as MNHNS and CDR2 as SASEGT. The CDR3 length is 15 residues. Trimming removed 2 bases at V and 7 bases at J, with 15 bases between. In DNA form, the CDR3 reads TGTGCCAGCAGTGAAATCCGCACACTGGGGCAGCCCCAGCATTTT. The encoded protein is CASSEIRTLGQPQHF.

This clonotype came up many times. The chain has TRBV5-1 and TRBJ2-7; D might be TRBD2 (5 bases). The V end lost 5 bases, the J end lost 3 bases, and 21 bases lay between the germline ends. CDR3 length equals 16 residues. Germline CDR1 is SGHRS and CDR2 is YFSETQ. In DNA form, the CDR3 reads TGCGCCAGCAGTATGGAGGACGGACCGCCCCTCTACGAGCAGTACTTC. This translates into CASSMEDGPPLYEQYF. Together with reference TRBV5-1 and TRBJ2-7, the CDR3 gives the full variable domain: KAGVTQTPRYLIKTRGQQVTLSCSPISGHRSVSWYQQTPGQGLQFLFEYFSETQRNKGNFPGRFSGRQFSNSRSEMNVSTLELGDSALYLCASSMEDGPPLYEQYFGPGTRLTVT.

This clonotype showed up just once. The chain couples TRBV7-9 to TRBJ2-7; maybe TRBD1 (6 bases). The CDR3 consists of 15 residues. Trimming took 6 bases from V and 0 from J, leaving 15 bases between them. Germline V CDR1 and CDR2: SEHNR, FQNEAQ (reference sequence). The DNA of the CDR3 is TGTGCCAGCAGTTCGAGGACAGCGGTCTCCTACGAGCAGTACTTC. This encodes CASSSRTAVSYEQYF.

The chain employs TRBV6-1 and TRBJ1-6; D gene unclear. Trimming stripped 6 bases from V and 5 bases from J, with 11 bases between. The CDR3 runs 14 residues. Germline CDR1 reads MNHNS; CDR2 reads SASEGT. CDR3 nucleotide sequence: TGTGCCAGCAGGGCCGGGATAGATAATTCACCCCTCCACTTT. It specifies CASRAGIDNSPLHF.

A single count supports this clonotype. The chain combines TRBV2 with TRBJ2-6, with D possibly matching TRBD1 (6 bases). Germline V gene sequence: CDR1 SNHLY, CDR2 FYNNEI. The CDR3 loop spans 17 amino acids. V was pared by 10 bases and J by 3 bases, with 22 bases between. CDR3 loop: CATGPTLGASGANVLTF. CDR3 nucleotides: TGTGCCACAGGCCCAACGTTGGGGGCGAGTGGGGCCAACGTCCTGACTTTC.

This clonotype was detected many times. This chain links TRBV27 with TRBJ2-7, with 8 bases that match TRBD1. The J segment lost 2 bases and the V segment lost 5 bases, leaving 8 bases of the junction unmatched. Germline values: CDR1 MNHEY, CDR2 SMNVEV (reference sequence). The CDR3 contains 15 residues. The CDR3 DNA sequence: TGTGCCAGCAGTCTGGGACAGGCGGCGGCCTACGAGCAGTACTTC. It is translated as CASSLGQAAAYEQYF.

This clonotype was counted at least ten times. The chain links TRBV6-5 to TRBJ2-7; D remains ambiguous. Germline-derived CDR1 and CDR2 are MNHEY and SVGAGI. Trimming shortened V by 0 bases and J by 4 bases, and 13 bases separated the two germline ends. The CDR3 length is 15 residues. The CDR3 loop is CASSYSFSDLYEQYF. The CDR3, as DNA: TGTGCCAGCAGTTACTCGTTCTCAGATCTATACGAGCAGTACTTC.

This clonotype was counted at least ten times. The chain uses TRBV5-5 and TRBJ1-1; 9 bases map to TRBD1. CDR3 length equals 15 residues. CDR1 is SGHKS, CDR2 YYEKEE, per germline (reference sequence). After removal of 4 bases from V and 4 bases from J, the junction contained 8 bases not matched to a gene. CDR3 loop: CASSALGQGGTEAFF. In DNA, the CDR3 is TGTGCCAGCAGCGCACTGGGACAGGGCGGCACTGAAGCTTTCTTT.

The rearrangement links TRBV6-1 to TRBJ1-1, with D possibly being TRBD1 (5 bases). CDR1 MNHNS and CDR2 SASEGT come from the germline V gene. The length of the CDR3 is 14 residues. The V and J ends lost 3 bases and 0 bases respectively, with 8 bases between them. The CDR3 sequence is CASSEAGLNTEAFF. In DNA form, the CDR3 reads TGTGCCAGCAGTGAGGCAGGGTTGAACACTGAAGCTTTCTTT.

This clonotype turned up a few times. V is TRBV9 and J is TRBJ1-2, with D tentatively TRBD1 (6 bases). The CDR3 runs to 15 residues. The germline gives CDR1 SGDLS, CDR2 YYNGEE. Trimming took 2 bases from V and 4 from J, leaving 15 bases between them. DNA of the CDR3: TGTGCCAGCAGCGTCGACTTGGACAGTGGCTATGGCTACACCTTC. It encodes CASSVDLDSGYGYTF.

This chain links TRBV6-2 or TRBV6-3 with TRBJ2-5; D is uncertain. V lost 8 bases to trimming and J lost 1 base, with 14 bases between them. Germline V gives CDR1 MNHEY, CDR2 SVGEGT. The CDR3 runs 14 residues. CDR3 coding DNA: TGTGCCAGCCGAAGCGAACAGCCCCAAGAGACCCAGTACTTC. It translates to CASRSEQPQETQYF.

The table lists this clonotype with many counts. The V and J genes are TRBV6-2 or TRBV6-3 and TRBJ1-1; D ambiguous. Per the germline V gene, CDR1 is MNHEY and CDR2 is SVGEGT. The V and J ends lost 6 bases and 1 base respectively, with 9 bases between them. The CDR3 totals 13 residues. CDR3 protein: CASRSDTNTEAFF. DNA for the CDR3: TGTGCCAGCAGGTCTGACACGAACACTGAAGCTTTCTTT.

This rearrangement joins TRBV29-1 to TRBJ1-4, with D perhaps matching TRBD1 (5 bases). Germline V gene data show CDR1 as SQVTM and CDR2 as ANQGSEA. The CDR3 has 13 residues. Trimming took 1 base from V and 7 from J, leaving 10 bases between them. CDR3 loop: CSVEGQGGEKLFF. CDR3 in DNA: TGCAGCGTTGAAGGGCAGGGAGGTGAAAAACTGTTTTTT.

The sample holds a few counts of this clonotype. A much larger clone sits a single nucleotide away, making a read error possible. This CDR3 reads CTSRYTGAGTEAFF. In nucleotides, the CDR3 is TGTACCAGCAGATACACAGGGGCCGGGACTGAAGCTTTCTTT. This sequence joins TRBV12-3 or TRBV12-4 and TRBJ1-1; 7 bases line up with TRBD1. The CDR3 sequence is 14 residues long.

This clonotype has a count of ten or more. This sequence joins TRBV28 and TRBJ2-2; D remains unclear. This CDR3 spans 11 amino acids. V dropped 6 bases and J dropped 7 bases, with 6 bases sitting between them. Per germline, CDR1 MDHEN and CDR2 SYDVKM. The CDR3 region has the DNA TGTGCCAGCAGCCTGTACGGGGAGCTGTTTTTT. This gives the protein CASSLYGELFF.

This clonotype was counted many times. Written as DNA, the CDR3 is TGCGCCAGCAGCCAAGGGGGCGGTGGACCCCTCACGGGCTATGGCTACACCTTC. Its translation is CASSQGGGGPLTGYGYTF. The V and J genes are TRBV4-1 and TRBJ1-2; TRBD1 is a possible D gene (5 bases). The CDR3 runs to 18 residues. Germline assignment: CDR1 MGHRA and CDR2 YSYEKL. The ends were cut back, 1 base at V and 4 bases at J, with 22 bases in the middle.

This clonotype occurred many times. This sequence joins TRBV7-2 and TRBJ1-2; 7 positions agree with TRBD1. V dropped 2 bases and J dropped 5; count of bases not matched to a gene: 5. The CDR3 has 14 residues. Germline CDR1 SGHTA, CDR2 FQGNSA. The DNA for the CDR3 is TGTGCCAGCAGCTTATTAGGGGGCCGGTATGGCTACACCTTC. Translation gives CASSLLGGRYGYTF.

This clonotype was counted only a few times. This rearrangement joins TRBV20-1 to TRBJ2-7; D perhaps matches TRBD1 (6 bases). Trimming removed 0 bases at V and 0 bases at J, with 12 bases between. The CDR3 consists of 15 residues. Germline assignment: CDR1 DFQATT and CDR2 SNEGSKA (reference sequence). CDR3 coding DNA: TGCAGTGCTAGAGACCTCAGGGGTCTCTCCTACGAGCAGTACTTC. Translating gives CSARDLRGLSYEQYF.

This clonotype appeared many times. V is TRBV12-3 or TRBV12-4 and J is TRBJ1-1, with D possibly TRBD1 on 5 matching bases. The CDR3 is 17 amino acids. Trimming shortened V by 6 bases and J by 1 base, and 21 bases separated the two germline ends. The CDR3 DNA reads TGTGCCAGCAGCTTTGACGGCCGCAGGGTAGCGAACACTGAAGCTTTCTTT. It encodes CASSFDGRRVANTEAFF.

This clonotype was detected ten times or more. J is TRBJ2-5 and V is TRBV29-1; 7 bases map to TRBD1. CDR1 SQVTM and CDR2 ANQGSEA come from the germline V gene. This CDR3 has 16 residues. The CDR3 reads CAGTVDSLVIQETQYF. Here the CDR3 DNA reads TGCGCCGGGACAGTCGATTCACTAGTAATCCAAGAGACCCAGTACTTC.

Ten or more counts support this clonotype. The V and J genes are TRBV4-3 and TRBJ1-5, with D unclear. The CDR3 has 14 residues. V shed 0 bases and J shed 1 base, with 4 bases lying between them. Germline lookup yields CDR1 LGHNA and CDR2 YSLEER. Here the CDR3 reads CASSQDRSNQPQHF. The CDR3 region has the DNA TGCGCCAGCAGCCAAGACAGAAGCAATCAGCCCCAGCATTTT.

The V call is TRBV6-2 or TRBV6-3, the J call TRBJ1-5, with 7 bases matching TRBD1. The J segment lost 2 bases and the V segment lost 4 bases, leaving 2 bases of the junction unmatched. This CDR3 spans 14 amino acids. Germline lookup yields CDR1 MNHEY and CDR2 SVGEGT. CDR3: CASSWDSGNQPQHF. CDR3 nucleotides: TGTGCCAGCAGTTGGGACAGCGGCAATCAGCCCCAGCATTTT.

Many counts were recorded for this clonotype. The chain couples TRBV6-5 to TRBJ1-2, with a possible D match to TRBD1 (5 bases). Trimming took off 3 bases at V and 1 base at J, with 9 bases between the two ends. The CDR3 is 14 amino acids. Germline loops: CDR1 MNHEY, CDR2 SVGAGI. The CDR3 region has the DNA TGTGCCAGCAGTTATGACAGCGATAACTATGGCTACACCTTC. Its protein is CASSYDSDNYGYTF.

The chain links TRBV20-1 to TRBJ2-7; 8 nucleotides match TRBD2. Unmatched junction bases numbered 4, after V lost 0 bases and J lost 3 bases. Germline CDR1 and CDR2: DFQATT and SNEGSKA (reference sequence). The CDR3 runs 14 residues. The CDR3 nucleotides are TGCAGTGCTAGAGACAGCGGGGGTCTCTACGAGCAGTACTTC. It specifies CSARDSGGLYEQYF.

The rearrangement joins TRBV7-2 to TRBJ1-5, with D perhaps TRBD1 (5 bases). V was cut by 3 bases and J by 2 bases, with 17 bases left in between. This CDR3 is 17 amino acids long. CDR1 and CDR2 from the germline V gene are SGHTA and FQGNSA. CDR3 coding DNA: TGTGCCAGCAGCTTTGCTGGGGCAGCGGGTGGCAATCAGCCCCAGCATTTT. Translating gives CASSFAGAAGGNQPQHF.